This T cell receptor beta chain was sequenced in a study of T cell responses to AZD1222 COVID-19 vaccine. Findings and caveats of the study: Most donors were white British, females outnumbered males, and clonal diversity was possibly underestimated.

The CDR3 consists of 15 residues. V dropped 5 bases and J dropped 2; count of bases not matched to a gene: 7. Germline loops: CDR1 SGHVS, CDR2 FNYEAQ. This clone was counted a single time. Antigen specificity is unknown. TCRdb's copy holds only in-frame clones and misses some; the assay was immunoSEQ multiplex PCR. The table shows about 96,000 clones, with 75% to 90% occurring only once. Here the sequenced sample was peripheral blood, taken on day 0 of AZD1222 vaccination. The rearrangement joins TRBV7-6 to TRBJ2-3, with 7 bases lining up with TRBD2. This TCR came from an adult in good health. CDR3 coding DNA: TGTGCCAGCAGCCCGGAGGGACTAAACACAGATACGCAGTATTTT. Its translation is CASSPEGLNTDTQYF.